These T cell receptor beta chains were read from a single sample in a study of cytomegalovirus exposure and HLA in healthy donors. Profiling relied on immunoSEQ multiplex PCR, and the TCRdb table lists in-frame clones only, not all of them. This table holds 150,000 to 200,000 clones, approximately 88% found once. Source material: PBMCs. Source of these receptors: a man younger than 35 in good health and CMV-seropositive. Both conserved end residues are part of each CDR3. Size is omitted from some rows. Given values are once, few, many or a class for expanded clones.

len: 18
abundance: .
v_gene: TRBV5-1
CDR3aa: CASREYQLATSSYNEQFF

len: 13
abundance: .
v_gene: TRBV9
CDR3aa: CASSVDPTYEQFF

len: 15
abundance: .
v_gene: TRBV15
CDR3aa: CATSRGGQSLGPQHF

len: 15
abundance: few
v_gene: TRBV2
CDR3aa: CASRSPRQAQSEQYF

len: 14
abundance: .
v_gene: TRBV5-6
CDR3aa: CASSPPGSNQPQHF

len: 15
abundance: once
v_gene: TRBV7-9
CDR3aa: CASSLGLGGDQPQHF

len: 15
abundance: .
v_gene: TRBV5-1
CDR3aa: CASSWRSGSPYEQYF

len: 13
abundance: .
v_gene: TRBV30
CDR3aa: CAWSARGSGELFF

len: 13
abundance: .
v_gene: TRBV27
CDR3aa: CASSPGQFTEAFF

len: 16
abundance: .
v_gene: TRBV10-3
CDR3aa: CAISEPLPGTGPGYTF

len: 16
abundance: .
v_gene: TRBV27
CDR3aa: CASRQNSGVNTGELFF

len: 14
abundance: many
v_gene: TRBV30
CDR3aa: CAWRMTGRNQPQHF

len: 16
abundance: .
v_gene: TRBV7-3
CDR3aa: CASSSLAGTNTGELFF

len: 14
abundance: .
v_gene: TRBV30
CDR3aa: CAWSQAGGTDTQYF

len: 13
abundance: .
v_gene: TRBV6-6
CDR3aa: CASSYPDRDEQYF

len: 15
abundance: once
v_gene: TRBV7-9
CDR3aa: CASSLASGTTVTQYF

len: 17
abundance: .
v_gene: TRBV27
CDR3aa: CASSTRQGAPQGETQYF

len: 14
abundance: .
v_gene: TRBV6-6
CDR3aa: CASSRGRDTGELFF

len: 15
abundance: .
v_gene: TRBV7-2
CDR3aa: CASSLTSGRGGEQFF

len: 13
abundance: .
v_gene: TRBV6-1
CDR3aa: CASDRGSSYEQYF

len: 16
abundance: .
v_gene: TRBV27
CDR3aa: CASSLVPSGSIYEQYF

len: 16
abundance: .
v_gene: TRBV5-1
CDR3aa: CASSLESSGTMDTQYF

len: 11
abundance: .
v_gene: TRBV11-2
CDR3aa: CASSPSREQYF

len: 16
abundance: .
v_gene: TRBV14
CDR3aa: CASSQGRLAGINEQFF

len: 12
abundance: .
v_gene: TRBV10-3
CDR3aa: CAISDMVNTIYF

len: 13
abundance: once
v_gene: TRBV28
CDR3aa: CASSYRQGGWAFF

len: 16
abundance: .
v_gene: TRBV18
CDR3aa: CASSLTMDRGSTEAFF

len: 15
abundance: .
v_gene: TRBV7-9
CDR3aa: CASSYSSGSNYGYTF

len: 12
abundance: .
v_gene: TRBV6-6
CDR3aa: CASSTQGHGYTF

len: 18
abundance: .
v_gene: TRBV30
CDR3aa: CAWSQGDRAYYSNQPQHF

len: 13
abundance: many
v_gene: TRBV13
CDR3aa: CASSLGAEETQYF

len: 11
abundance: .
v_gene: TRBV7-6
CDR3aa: CASSLGNTIYF

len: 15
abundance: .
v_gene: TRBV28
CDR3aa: CASSIGGGRDEKLFF

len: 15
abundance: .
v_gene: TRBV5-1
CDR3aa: CASSLVEANTGELFF

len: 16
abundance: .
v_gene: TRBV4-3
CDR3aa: CASSLSGTSGRGTQYF

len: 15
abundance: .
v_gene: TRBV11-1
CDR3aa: CASSWGTSGKYEQYF

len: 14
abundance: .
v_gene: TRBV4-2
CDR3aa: CASSQDGGRLEQYF

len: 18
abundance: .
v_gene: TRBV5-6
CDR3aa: CASSLGQSRKRENYGYTF

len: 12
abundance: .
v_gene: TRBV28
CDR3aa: CASSEYHGKYTF